The 19 T cell receptor beta chains below all came from one sample that was sequenced in a study of cytomegalovirus exposure and HLA in healthy donors. TCRdb's table, derived via immunoSEQ multiplex PCR, lists solely in-frame clones and lacks some. The table has some 140,000 clones, approximately 87% seen once. The material sequenced was PBMCs. All receptors derive from a man younger than 30 in good health and CMV-seronegative.

The chain carries TRBV7-8 and TRBJ2-7, with TRBD1 matching 7 bases. The germline V gene encodes CDR1 SGHVS and CDR2 FQNEAQ. Trimming cost V 5 bases and J 2 bases; bases outside gene matches: 3. The CDR3 has 13 amino acids. CDR3: CASSLDRAYEQYF. The CDR3 coding sequence is TGTGCCAGCAGCCTCGACAGGGCCTACGAGCAGTACTTC.

The gene calls are TRBV28 and TRBJ1-1; perhaps TRBD1 as D (6 bases). CDR1 and CDR2 (germline): MDHEN, SYDVKM. The CDR3 is 13 residues long. Trimming cost V 7 bases and J 3 bases, with 12 bases left between them. The CDR3, as DNA: TGTGCCAGCACCGCCCAGGGGCACACTGAAGCTTTCTTT. It is translated as CASTAQGHTEAFF.

The rearrangement links TRBV11-1 to TRBJ2-5, with TRBD2 matching 7 bases. V shed 0 bases and J 5 bases; nucleotides not matched to a gene: 6. Germline V gives CDR1 SGHAT, CDR2 FQDESV (reference sequence). The CDR3 runs to 15 residues. The CDR3 DNA sequence: TGTGCCAGCAGCTTAGCTCTAGCGGAGTGGGAGACCCAGTACTTC. This encodes CASSLALAEWETQYF. Together with reference TRBV11-1 and TRBJ2-5, the CDR3 gives the full variable domain: EAEVAQSPRYKITEKSQAVAFWCDPISGHATLYWYRQILGQGPELLVQFQDESVVDDSQLPKDRFSAERLKGVDSTLKIQPAELGDSAMYLCASSLALAEWETQYFGPGTRLLVL.

The chain has TRBV6-6 and TRBJ1-4; D uncertain. Germline V gene lookup returns CDR1 MNHNY and CDR2 SVGAGI (reference sequence). Trimming cost V 0 bases and J 8 bases, with 4 bases left between them. CDR3 length: 12 residues. CDR3 amino acids: CASSYSREKLFF. In DNA form, the CDR3 reads TGTGCCAGCAGTTACTCGCGAGAAAAACTGTTTTTT.

This chain joins TRBV6-5 and TRBJ2-5; D might be TRBD2 (5 bases). V lost 5 bases, J lost 5 bases, and 15 bases lay in between. The germline V gene has CDR1 MNHEY and CDR2 SVGAGI. CDR3 length: 14 residues. Here the CDR3 reads CASSALEWEETQYF. For the CDR3, the DNA is TGTGCCAGCAGTGCACTCGAATGGGAGGAGACCCAGTACTTC.

In this sample, this clone turned up once. This chain connects TRBV5-1 to TRBJ2-1, with 9 bases matching TRBD2. V shed 6 bases and J 5 bases; nucleotides not matched to a gene: 9. Germline values: CDR1 SGHRS, CDR2 YFSETQ. The CDR3 extends over 15 amino acids. The CDR3 loop is CASTGSLAGHNEQFF. The DNA of the CDR3 is TGCGCCAGCACAGGGTCTCTAGCGGGGCACAATGAGCAGTTCTTC. The entire variable domain, with the rest obtained from reference TRBV5-1 and TRBJ2-1, is as follows: KAGVTQTPRYLIKTRGQQVTLSCSPISGHRSVSWYQQTPGQGLQFLFEYFSETQRNKGNFPGRFSGRQFSNSRSEMNVSTLELGDSALYLCASTGSLAGHNEQFFGPGTRLTVL.

V is TRBV18 and J is TRBJ2-7, with 7 bases that match TRBD1. The CDR3 is 14 amino acids. Trimming removed 3 bases from V and 4 bases from J; junction bases left unmatched: 6. CDR1 and CDR2 from the germline V gene are KGHSH and LQKENI. CDR3 nucleotides: TGTGCCAGCTCACCTGGGACAGAGAGGTACGAGCAGTACTTC. This codes for CASSPGTERYEQYF. The variable domain in full, completed from reference TRBV18 and TRBJ2-7, reads NAGVMQNPRHLVRRRGQEARLRCSPMKGHSHVYWYRQLPEEGLKFMVYLQKENIIDESGMPKERFSAEFPKEGPSILRIQQVVRGDSAAYFCASSPGTERYEQYFGPGTRLTVT.

The DNA of the CDR3 is TGTGCCAGCAGCAATACAGGCACGGGTTACGAGCAGTACTTC. This codes for CASSNTGTGYEQYF. The gene calls are TRBV11-2 and TRBJ2-7; possibly TRBD1 for D (5 bases). V lost 5 bases, J lost 4 bases, and 15 bases lay in between. CDR3 length: 14 residues. Germline CDR1 SGHAT, CDR2 FQNNGV.

This chain connects TRBV12-2 to TRBJ2-7; the table gives TRBD1 as D, unverified against the DNA. TRBV12-2 is described as a pseudogene. The CDR3 totals 16 residues. The DNA of the CDR3 is TGTGCAAGTCGCTTTTTCCCCCTCCACAGGGGCACCGAGCAGTACTTC. Its protein product is CASRFFPLHRGTEQYF.

The chain has TRBV2 and TRBJ2-3; TRBD2 matches at 9 bases. Germline V CDR1 and CDR2: SNHLY, FYNNEI. Germline trimming cut 10 bases from V and 2 bases from J; bases unmatched to any gene: 7. This CDR3 spans 14 amino acids. For the CDR3, the DNA is TGTGCCATAAGCGGGGGGAGTTTCACAGATACGCAGTATTTT. Protein: CAISGGSFTDTQYF.

The gene calls are TRBV2 and TRBJ2-7; D remains unclear. The CDR3 has 12 residues. The germline V and J ends were trimmed by 7 bases and 7 bases, with 14 bases remaining between them. CDR1 is SNHLY and CDR2 is FYNNEI in the germline V gene. The chain's CDR3 is CASTDTPREQYF. The CDR3 bases are TGTGCCAGCACAGACACCCCTCGGGAGCAGTACTTC.

The chain links TRBV28 to TRBJ2-6, with a possible D match to TRBD2 (5 bases). With 3 bases removed from V and 0 bases from J, the gap between germline ends came to 6 bases. The CDR3 runs to 15 residues. Germline V CDR1 and CDR2: MDHEN, SYDVKM. This chain's CDR3 is CASSFGSSGANVLTF. The CDR3 DNA sequence: TGTGCCAGCAGTTTTGGGAGCTCTGGGGCCAACGTCCTGACTTTC.

J is TRBJ2-7 and V is TRBV28, with 7 nucleotides matching TRBD2. This CDR3 is built from 15 residues. V was clipped by 7 bases and J by 4 bases; unmatched bases: 13. CDR1 is MDHEN and CDR2 is SYDVKM in the germline V gene. As DNA, the CDR3 is TGTGCCAGCAATCCAGCGGAGAGCGGGGCGTACGAGCAGTACTTC. This sequence encodes CASNPAESGAYEQYF.

The rearrangement uses TRBV14 and TRBJ2-3; 7 nucleotides line up with TRBD1. Germline V lookup: CDR1 SGHDN, CDR2 FVKESK. Unmatched junction bases numbered 5, after V lost 2 bases and J lost 3 bases. The CDR3 sequence is 15 residues long. The CDR3 nucleotides are TGTGCCAGCAGCCAACTTTCAGGGGGTACAGATACGCAGTATTTT. It encodes CASSQLSGGTDTQYF.

CDR3 bases: TGTGCCAGCAGCTTAGCCGAAGGGGCGCAGTTCTTC. It specifies CASSLAEGAQFF. The V gene is TRBV7-6, the J gene TRBJ2-1; a weak D match, TRBD1 (5 bases). Germline CDR1 and CDR2: SGHVS and FNYEAQ. Trimming removed 0 bases from V and 12 bases from J, with 9 bases in between. CDR3 length: 12 amino acids.

J is TRBJ2-2 and V is TRBV7-2, with 7 positions matching TRBD1. Germline values: CDR1 SGHTA, CDR2 FQGNSA. The J segment lost 0 bases and the V segment lost 3 bases, leaving 1 base of the junction unmatched. This CDR3 has 15 amino acids. The CDR3 reads CASSFGQANTGELFF. CDR3 in DNA: TGTGCCAGCAGCTTTGGACAGGCGAACACCGGGGAGCTGTTTTTT.

This chain uses TRBV7-2 with TRBJ2-7; D remains ambiguous. V lost 2 bases, J lost 3 bases, and 5 bases lay in between. This CDR3 has 12 residues. Germline loops: CDR1 SGHTA, CDR2 FQGNSA. CDR3 protein: CASSLINYEQYF. Here the CDR3 DNA reads TGTGCCAGCAGCTTAATCAACTACGAGCAGTACTTC.

The CDR3 nucleotides are TGTGCCAGCAGCTCTGGGGGACAGGGACCTATTCAGTACTTC. It encodes CASSSGGQGPIQYF. The chain links TRBV5-6 to TRBJ2-4, with 9 nucleotides matching TRBD1. Unmatched junction bases numbered 8, after V lost 3 bases and J lost 10 bases. CDR1 SGHDT and CDR2 YYEEEE come from the germline V gene. This CDR3 has 14 residues. The full variable domain, in which reference TRBV5-6 and TRBJ2-4 provide the parts outside the CDR3, is DAGVTQSPTHLIKTRGQQVTLRCSPKSGHDTVSWYQQALGQGPQFIFQYYEEEERQRGNFPDRFSGHQFPNYSSELNVNALLLGDSALYLCASSSGGQGPIQYFGAGTRLSVL.

This chain connects TRBV27 to TRBJ1-1; 7 positions agree with TRBD1. From germline, CDR1 is MNHEY and CDR2 SMNVEV (reference sequence). This CDR3 is built from 15 residues. The trim removed 5 bases at V and 1 base at J, leaving 7 bases unmatched. The CDR3 nucleotides are TGTGCCAGCAGTGATTTTACAGGGGCGAACACTGAAGCTTTCTTT. It is translated as CASSDFTGANTEAFF.